Sequencing of this TCR beta chain was carried out in a study of cytomegalovirus exposure and HLA in healthy donors. Looking at the study overall: A data release that came early held approximately 85 million unique TCRs from HLA-typed donors. Study observations and caveats: Using a false discovery rate of 0.05, a later analysis showed that 15,000 to 20,000 TCR beta sequences were associated with HLA alleles.

As concerns this clone: What it binds is unknown.

V was cut by 5 bases and J by 1 base, with 14 bases left in between. This CDR3 region has 14 residues. The germline V gene encodes CDR1 GTSNPN and CDR2 SVGIG (reference sequence). Donors showed nominal health when sampled, although they likely had unrecorded immune exposures. The study ran its PCR with 60 Vbeta and 13 Jbeta primers. Produced via immunoSEQ multiplex PCR; TCRdb's table is partial and in-frame only. The table lists 150,000 to 200,000 clones, over 80% of them singletons, with 0.95% to 1.5% in the top ten. The sequence was obtained from a boy aged 2 to 9 in good health and CMV-seronegative. Sequenced material: PBMCs. J is TRBJ1-2 and V is TRBV30, with D possibly matching TRBD1 (5 bases). This CDR3 reads CAWVGRGNNYGYTF. The CDR3 bases are TGTGCCTGGGTGGGGCGCGGAAATAACTATGGCTACACCTTC.